Listed here are 24 T cell receptor gamma chains from one sample, sequenced in a study of γδ T cells in repeated Plasmodium falciparum infection. TCRdb reran clone calling via CATT on the multiplex PCR reads. The sample records more than 20,000 gamma-chain clones, roughly 3.1% being singletons. Vgamma9/Vdelta2+ and Vdelta2-negative gammadelta T cells were flow-sorted from PBMC for bulk sequencing. The material sequenced was gamma-delta T cells from blood. Receptor source: a pool of human donors (malaria-infected and uninfected, not separated).

A note on this clone: The TCRdb record carries a much larger clone's protein, which differs from this DNA's translation at residue 10; a read error is the likely cause, and the protein listed here is the DNA translation. The chain is built from TRGV9 and TRGJ1 or TRGJ2. The J gene comes from matching the DNA to germline here; TCRdb lacks it. Germline loops: CDR1 GITISATS, CDR2 ISYDGTV (reference sequence). CDR3 length equals 14 residues. CDR3 in amino acids: CALWEASPYDKKLF. The CDR3 nucleotides are TGTGCCTTGTGGGAGGCGTCCCCTTATGATAAGAAACTCTTT.

This clone showed up many times. A much larger clone differs by one base, so this may be a read error. This CDR3 is also generated by other DNA sequences in the sample. The rearrangement uses TRGV9 and TRGJ1 or TRGJ2. Germline V gives CDR1 GITISATS, CDR2 ISYDGTV (reference sequence). This CDR3 has 12 residues. The CDR3, as DNA: TGCGCCTTGTGGGAGCTCTACTATAAGAAACTCTTT. Translation gives CALWELYYKKLF.

This clone was seen a few times. Since a far larger clone is one base different, this is likely a read error. Within the sample, other DNA sequences also encode this same CDR3. The chain uses TRGV9 and TRGJP. The J gene, left out of TCRdb, was set here by checking the DNA against germline. The germline V gene has CDR1 GITISATS and CDR2 ISYDGTV (reference sequence). With 2 bases clipped from V and 7 bases from J, the junction kept 8 bases outside the gene matches. The CDR3 sequence is 17 residues long. The chain's CDR3 is CALWEGARELGKKIKVF. In DNA form, the CDR3 reads TGTGCCTTGTGGGAGGGTGCCAGGGAGTTGGGCAAAAAAATCAAGGTATTT.

This clone was seen ten or more times. There is a difference at residue 5 between the TCRdb protein and the DNA translation, so the protein given here was translated from the DNA. The chain recombines TRGV3 with TRGJP2. The V gene's germline CDR1 is VTNTFY and CDR2 YDVSTARD (reference sequence). This CDR3 region has 13 residues. V lost 6 bases and J lost 0; bases outside the gene matches: 1. The CDR3 region is CATWYSSDWIKTF. In DNA form, the CDR3 reads TGTGCCACCTGGTATAGTAGTGATTGGATCAAGACGTTT.

A few counts support this clone. A far more abundant clone sits one base away, making this likely a read error. Other DNA sequences in this specimen translate into the identical CDR3. This chain connects TRGV9 to TRGJP2. The J gene, absent from TCRdb, was called here by matching the DNA to germline. The germline CDR1 and CDR2 sequences are GITISATS and ISYDGTV (reference sequence). The CDR3 sequence is 14 residues long. After removal of 4 bases from V and 2 bases from J, the junction contained 4 bases not matched to a gene. CDR3 nucleotides: TGTGCCTTGTGGGAAGTGAGTAGTGATTGGATCAAGACGTTT. The encoded protein is CALWEVSSDWIKTF.

For this clone: TCRdb's entry gives the protein of a much larger clone, which mismatches this DNA's translation at residue 8, likely from a read error; the protein reported here is translated from the DNA. V gene TRGV9 combines with J gene TRGJ1 or TRGJ2. The J gene, not given by TCRdb, was assigned here from a germline match of the nucleotide sequence. Germline V CDR1 and CDR2: GITISATS, ISYDGTV (reference sequence). Unmatched junction bases numbered 6, after V lost 1 base and J lost 0 bases. This CDR3 comprises 15 residues. The CDR3 DNA is TGTGCCTTGTGGGAGGTCTCCGGGAATTATTATAAGAAACTCTTT. This encodes CALWEVSGNYYKKLF.

This clone was counted at least ten times. The protein recorded in TCRdb matches a much larger clone and deviates from this DNA's translation at residue 8, suggesting a read error; the protein here is obtained by translating the DNA. This chain connects TRGV9 to TRGJ1 or TRGJ2. TCRdb offers no J gene call, so here the DNA was matched to germline to obtain one. Germline CDR1 and CDR2: GITISATS and ISYDGTV (reference sequence). The CDR3 has 11 residues. J lost 12 bases, V lost 3 bases, and 8 bases had no gene match. CDR3 residues: CALWELCRKLF. CDR3 bases: TGTGCCTTGTGGGAGTTGTGCAGGAAACTCTTT.

At least ten counts were recorded for this clone. A read error likely explains why the TCRdb protein, taken from a much larger clone, differs from this DNA's translation at residue 13; the protein shown is translated from the DNA. The V gene call is TRGV2, and the J gene call is absent. The CDR3 extends over 14 amino acids. CDR1 and CDR2 from the germline V gene are EGSNGY and YDSYNSKV. CDR3 sequence (DNA): TGTGCCACCTGGGACGGGCACCCTGGTTGGTTCAAGACATTT. Its protein is CATWDGHPGWFKTF.

This clone was picked up many times. TCRdb pairs this DNA with a much larger clone's protein that differs at residue 14, likely a read error; the protein shown was translated from the DNA. V usage is TRGV9 and J usage is TRGJP. Germline loops: CDR1 GITISATS, CDR2 ISYDGTV (reference sequence). The CDR3 is 17 residues long. This CDR3 is CALWEVLQELGKKVKVF. The CDR3, as DNA: TGTGCCTTGTGGGAGGTCCTCCAAGAGTTGGGCAAAAAAGTCAAGGTATTT.

This clone showed up many times. The protein TCRdb lists belongs to a much larger clone and differs from this DNA's translation at residue 7, which points to a read error; the protein shown is made from the DNA. The V and J genes are TRGV9 and TRGJP. No J gene was available from TCRdb, and it was assigned here by a germline match of the DNA. CDR3 length equals 15 residues. Germline-derived CDR1 and CDR2 are GITISATS and ISYDGTV (reference sequence). After removal of 6 bases from V and 9 bases from J, the junction contained 8 bases not matched to a gene. CDR3 region: CALWLRGLGKKIKVF. The CDR3 region has the DNA TGTGCCTTGTGGCTTCGGGGGTTGGGCAAAAAAATCAAGGTATTT.

There are a few counts of this clone. TCRdb lists the protein of a much larger clone for this DNA, which differs at residue 3, so this is likely a read error; the protein given here is translated from the DNA itself. The genes are TRGV9 and TRGJ1 or TRGJ2. Matching the DNA to germline supplied the J gene, which TCRdb does not give. CDR3 length: 11 amino acids. Germline CDR1 is GITISATS and CDR2 is ISYDGTV (reference sequence). CDR3 nucleotide sequence: TGTGCCTCGTGGGAGGTGATTGGGAAACTCTTT. Amino acid sequence: CASWEVIGKLF.

In this sample, this clone turned up many times. The TCRdb protein, from a much larger clone, departs from this DNA's translation at residue 7, likely by read error; the protein shown derives from the DNA. The chain has TRGV9 and TRGJ1 or TRGJ2. The ends lost 3 bases at V and 10 bases at J; junction bases unmatched: 6. Germline loops: CDR1 GITISATS, CDR2 ISYDGTV (reference sequence). The length of the CDR3 is 11 residues. This CDR3 is CALWELRKKLF. The CDR3 DNA reads TGTGCCTTGTGGGAGTTGCGCAAGAAACTCTTT.

This clone was recorded many times. Since a far larger clone is one base different, this is likely a read error. Other DNA sequences within the sample encode an identical CDR3. This chain uses TRGV9 with TRGJ1 or TRGJ2. The CDR3 contains 14 residues. Germline CDR1 and CDR2: GITISATS and ISYDGTV (reference sequence). Here the CDR3 DNA reads TGTGCCCTGTGGGAGGTGCTACCGAATTATAAGAAACTCTTT. It yields the protein CALWEVLPNYKKLF.

This clone was counted many times. TCRdb attributes to this sequence the protein of a much larger clone, which differs from the DNA translation at residue 6; a read error is likely, and the protein displayed is translated from the DNA. The J gene is TRGJ1 or TRGJ2, the V gene TRGV2. Per the germline V gene, CDR1 is EGSNGY and CDR2 is YDSYNSKV. J gave up 6 bases and V 3 bases, and 14 bases lay outside the gene matches. The CDR3 covers 15 residues. CDR3 in DNA: TGTGCCACCTGGGACAGCCACCTTCGTTGTTATAAGAAACTCTTT. Amino acids: CATWDSHLRCYKKLF.

There are a few counts of this clone. The protein held in TCRdb is that of a much larger clone and does not match this DNA's translation at residue 6, likely because of a read error; the protein shown is translated from the DNA. The chain uses TRGV9 and TRGJ1 or TRGJ2. TCRdb offers no J gene call, so here the DNA was matched to germline to obtain one. In germline, CDR1 is GITISATS, CDR2 ISYDGTV (reference sequence). V shed 2 bases and J 2 bases; nucleotides not matched to a gene: 6. This CDR3 comprises 14 residues. The CDR3 loop reads CALWEAPHYYKKLF. The DNA of the CDR3 is TGTGCCTTGTGGGAGGCCCCCCATTATTATAAGAAACTCTTT.

This clone was seen only a few times. The likely explanation is a read error, given a far larger clone one base away. The limits of the CDR3 on the DNA are not certain, so only TCRdb's listed CDR3 is given. The J gene is uncalled and the V gene is TRGV9. Germline V lookup: CDR1 GITISATS, CDR2 ISYDGTV (reference sequence). The CDR3 is 32 residues long, ends included. The CDR3 is CALWEVQGAARNSLAVEQHLLSQVSIGRIQHF.

This clone has at least ten counts. At one end, the junction sequence differs from germline, possibly due to a read error. V is TRGV8 and J is TRGJ1 or TRGJ2. The germline gives CDR1 VENAVY, CDR2 YDSYNSRV. The CDR3 runs 12 residues. The CDR3 protein is CATWDSLSKKLF. The CDR3 DNA sequence: TGTGCCACCTGGGATAGCCTTAGCAAGAAACTCTTC.

This clone has a count of ten or more. TCRdb records a much larger clone's protein for this DNA, with a difference at residue 7 that likely arises from a read error; the protein given is the translation of the DNA. The DNA of the CDR3 is TGTGCCACCTGGGATAGAGCCTATAAGAAACTCTTT. The encoded protein is CATWDRAYKKLF. This chain uses TRGV4 with TRGJ1 or TRGJ2. V shed 3 bases, J shed 7 bases, and the junction held 6 bases outside the gene matches. CDR3 length: 12 residues. Germline V CDR1 and CDR2: EGSTGY, YDSYTSSV.

Notes on this clone: The translation of this DNA and the TCRdb protein of a much larger clone differ at residue 6, probably owing to a read error; the protein shown here is translated from the DNA. The rearrangement uses TRGV9 and TRGJ1 or TRGJ2. The CDR3 sequence is 13 residues long. V gave up 3 bases and J gave up 5 bases; unmatched junction bases: 7. Per germline, CDR1 GITISATS and CDR2 ISYDGTV (reference sequence). The CDR3 DNA sequence: TGTGCCTTGTGGGAGATGACGGATTATAAGAAACTCTTT. Encoded protein: CALWEMTDYKKLF.

The sample holds many counts of this clone. This likely reflects a read error, since a far larger clone is one base away. The genes are TRGV9 and TRGJ1 or TRGJ2. Germline matching of the DNA provided the J gene here, since TCRdb leaves it blank. The CDR3 totals 14 residues. From germline, CDR1 is GITISATS and CDR2 ISYDGTV (reference sequence). The V segment lost 2 bases and the J segment 4 bases; nucleotides outside the gene matches: 8. In DNA form, the CDR3 reads TGTGCCTTGTGGGAGGATCCGAACTATTATAAGAAACTCTTT. This gives the protein CALWEDPNYYKKLF.

Details on this clone: A far larger clone lies a single base away; this is likely a read error. TRGV2 is the V gene, and the J gene was not called. This CDR3 region has 10 residues. Per the germline V gene, CDR1 is EGSNGY and CDR2 is YDSYNSKV. The CDR3 sequence is CATWDSKKLF. For the CDR3, the DNA is TGTGCCACCTGGGACAGTAAGAAGCTCTTT.

Note on this clone: The TCRdb protein, from a much larger clone, departs from this DNA's translation at residue 9, likely by read error; the protein shown derives from the DNA. The V gene is TRGV4, the J gene TRGJP2. The J gene comes from matching the DNA to germline here; TCRdb lacks it. J lost 6 bases, V lost 0 bases, and 7 bases had no gene match. The CDR3 covers 15 residues. Germline values: CDR1 EGSTGY, CDR2 YDSYTSSV. CDR3 residues: CATWDGRWGDWIKTF. The CDR3 nucleotides are TGTGCCACCTGGGATGGGCGATGGGGTGATTGGATCAAGACGTTT.

This clone was counted ten times or more. The chain combines TRGV8 with TRGJ1 or TRGJ2. The CDR3 contains 14 residues. The V segment lost 2 bases and the J segment 8 bases; nucleotides outside the gene matches: 12. The germline V gene has CDR1 VENAVY and CDR2 YDSYNSRV. The CDR3 protein is CATWDNSNRDKKLF. Written as DNA, the CDR3 is TGTGCCACCTGGGATAATTCGAATCGGGATAAGAAACTCTTT.

This chain uses TRGV9 with TRGJP. The J gene, missing from TCRdb, was assigned here through DNA to germline matching. The CDR3 extends over 19 amino acids. The ends lost 1 base at V and 10 bases at J; junction bases unmatched: 16. The germline CDR1 and CDR2 sequences are GITISATS and ISYDGTV (reference sequence). The CDR3 nucleotides are TGTGCCTTGTGGGAGGTCTTAATTGGATCGGAATTGGGCAAAAAAATCAAGGTATTT. It codes for CALWEVLIGSELGKKIKVF.